The 2 T cell receptor beta chains below were found in one sample sequenced in a study of blood T cell repertoires in COVID-19. This table comes from immunoSEQ multiplex PCR, and its TCRdb copy is limited to in-frame clones, with some not included. The table has just over 35,000 clones, 80% to 90% seen once; the top ten hold around two fifths. Sequenced sample: peripheral blood. These receptors originate from a human donor in a cohort sampled during active or convalescent COVID-19. The donor label of this sample is uncertain.

The genes are TRBV10-3 and TRBJ2-1, with no clear D. The CDR3 loop spans 14 amino acids. The ends were cut back, 3 bases at V and 5 bases at J, with 11 bases in the middle. The germline CDR1 and CDR2 sequences are ENHRY and SYGVKD. DNA for the CDR3: TGTGCCATCAGTGATGGTAACACCAACAATGAGCAGTTCTTC. This codes for CAISDGNTNNEQFF.

The chain uses TRBV19 and TRBJ2-7; 7 positions agree with TRBD1. Germline CDR1 and CDR2: LNHDA and SQIVND (reference sequence). With V trimmed by 3 bases and J by 2 bases, 7 bases remained unmatched. This CDR3 has 15 amino acids. The chain's CDR3 is CASSIFLGQTYEQYF. Written as DNA, the CDR3 is TGTGCCAGTAGTATCTTCTTGGGACAGACCTACGAGCAGTACTTC.